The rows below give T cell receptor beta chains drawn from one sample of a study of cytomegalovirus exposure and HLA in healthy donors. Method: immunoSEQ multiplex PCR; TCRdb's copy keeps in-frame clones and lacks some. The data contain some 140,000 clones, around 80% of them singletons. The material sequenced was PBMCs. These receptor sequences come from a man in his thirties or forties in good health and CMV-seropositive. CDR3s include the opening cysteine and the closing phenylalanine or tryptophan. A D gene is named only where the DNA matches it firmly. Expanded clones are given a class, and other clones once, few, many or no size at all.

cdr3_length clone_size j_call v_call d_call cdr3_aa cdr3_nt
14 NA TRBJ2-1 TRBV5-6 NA CASSLDTGSGEQFF TGTGCCAGCAGCTTGGATACAGGGTCGGGTGAGCAGTTCTTC
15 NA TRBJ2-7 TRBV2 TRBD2 CASREAGTSRYEQYF TGTGCCAGCAGGGAAGCCGGGACTAGTCGCTACGAGCAGTACTTC
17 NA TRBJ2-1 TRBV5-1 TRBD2 CASSFGREGLLYNEQFF TGCGCCAGCAGCTTCGGGCGGGAGGGCCTCTTATACAATGAGCAGTTCTTC
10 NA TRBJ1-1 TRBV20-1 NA CSTGHGEAFF TGCAGTACCGGACACGGTGAAGCTTTCTTT
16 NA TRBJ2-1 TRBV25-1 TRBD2 CASSELKAGYRNEQFF TGTGCCAGCAGTGAGTTAAAAGCGGGATATAGAAATGAGCAGTTCTTC
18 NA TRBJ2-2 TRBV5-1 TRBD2 CASSLGLAGPSRTGELFF TGCGCCAGCAGCTTGGGACTAGCGGGGCCGTCTCGCACCGGGGAGCTGTTTTTT
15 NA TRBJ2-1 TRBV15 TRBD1 CATSTGTGNYNEQFF TGTGCCACCAGCACCGGGACAGGGAACTACAATGAGCAGTTCTTC
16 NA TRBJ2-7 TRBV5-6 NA CASSPLDDRATYEQYF TGTGCCAGCAGCCCTCTTGACGACAGAGCAACCTACGAGCAGTACTTC
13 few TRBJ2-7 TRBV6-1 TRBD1 CASPGQGIYEQYF TGTGCCAGCCCGGGACAGGGAATCTACGAGCAGTACTTC
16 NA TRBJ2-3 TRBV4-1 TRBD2 CASSQAVGGGVDTQYF TGCGCCAGCAGCCAAGCTGTGGGCGGGGGGGTAGATACGCAGTATTTT